One and the same sample provided the 32 T cell receptor beta chains below, sequenced in a study of beta chain features in type 1 diabetes. Every bit of the isolated RNA underwent reverse transcription, so sequencing read expressed TCRB transcripts. Clones were read by immunoSEQ multiplex PCR, and TCRdb kept only the in-frame ones, dropping some. The sample has hundreds of thousands of clones; 15% are singletons. The sequenced sample consisted of naive CD4+ T cells from blood. The receptors stem from a man between 18 and 35 years old in good health.

This clone came up a few times. V and J are TRBV9 and TRBJ2-3; D is possibly TRBD1 (5 bases). The CDR3 is 17 amino acids. V was clipped by 3 bases and J by 4 bases, with 21 bases between them. The germline CDR1 and CDR2 sequences are SGDLS and YYNGEE. The CDR3 DNA reads as TGTGCCAGCAGCGCTCTCAGGGTGGTGGGTGGCGCAGATACGCAGTATTTT. Translation: CASSALRVVGGADTQYF.

The chain couples TRBV5-1 to TRBJ2-4; tentatively, D is TRBD1 or TRBD2 (5 bases each). V dropped 0 bases and J dropped 2 bases, with 27 bases sitting between them. In germline, CDR1 is SGHRS, CDR2 YFSETQ. The CDR3 runs 21 residues. The CDR3 loop reads CASSLGVRSGKGLLPKNIQYF. CDR3 in DNA: TGCGCCAGCAGCTTGGGGGTTAGGAGCGGTAAGGGGCTACTCCCCAAAAACATTCAGTACTTC.

V gene TRBV14 combines with J gene TRBJ2-1; 11 nucleotides match TRBD2. CDR1 SGHDN and CDR2 FVKESK come from the germline V gene. This CDR3 is 15 amino acids long. V dropped 6 bases and J dropped 5; count of bases not matched to a gene: 6. The CDR3 loop reads CASSQLAGVNNEQFF. The CDR3, as DNA: TGTGCCAGCAGTCAACTAGCGGGGGTAAACAATGAGCAGTTCTTC. The full variable domain, completed using reference TRBV14 and TRBJ2-1, is EAGVTQFPSHSVIEKGQTVTLRCDPISGHDNLYWYRRVMGKEIKFLLHFVKESKQDESGMPNNRFLAERTGGTYSTLKVQPAELEDSGVYFCASSQLAGVNNEQFFGPGTRLTVL.

The chain joins TRBV6-5 to TRBJ1-1, with 10 bases lining up with TRBD1. This CDR3 contains 15 residues. CDR1 MNHEY and CDR2 SVGAGI come from the germline V gene. The junction had 14 bases not matched to a gene; V was cut back by 6 bases and J by 10 bases. The CDR3 nucleotides are TGTGCCAGCAGCCCCCCGGGACAGGGGCACGTCCGAGCTTTCTTT. Amino acids: CASSPPGQGHVRAFF.

V and J are TRBV28 and TRBJ2-1; 7 positions match TRBD1. Losses at the gene ends were 7 bases for V and 2 bases for J; bases not matched to a gene: 8. This CDR3 has 15 residues. In germline, CDR1 is MDHEN, CDR2 SYDVKM. The CDR3 DNA is TGTGCCAGCACCCAAAGGACAGGAGCCTACAATGAGCAGTTCTTC. Protein: CASTQRTGAYNEQFF.

This clone was detected a few times. The rearrangement joins TRBV18 to TRBJ2-7; 8 bases are shared with TRBD1. The CDR3 has 15 amino acids. After removal of 2 bases from V and 1 base from J, the junction contained 4 bases not matched to a gene. From germline, CDR1 is KGHSH and CDR2 LQKENI. The DNA of the CDR3 is TGTGCCAGCTCACCAGGGACAGGTGCGTCCTACGAGCAGTACTTC. As protein: CASSPGTGASYEQYF.

This chain links TRBV18 with TRBJ1-1, with 7 nucleotides matching TRBD1. CDR3 length equals 15 residues. The germline V gene encodes CDR1 KGHSH and CDR2 LQKENI. Trimming took 4 bases from V and 0 from J; bases not matched to a gene: 5. DNA of the CDR3: TGTGCCAGCTCACGGGACAGACCCCTGAACACTGAAGCTTTCTTT. This codes for CASSRDRPLNTEAFF.

The rearrangement joins TRBV7-3 to TRBJ2-1, with 7 bases identical to TRBD2. The junction had 3 bases not matched to a gene; V was cut back by 1 base and J by 6 bases. Germline lookup yields CDR1 SGHTA and CDR2 FQGTGA. This CDR3 comprises 14 residues. In DNA form, the CDR3 reads TGTGCCAGCAGCTTAAGACTAGCAAGCAATGAGCAGTTCTTC. Its protein product is CASSLRLASNEQFF.

In its sample, this clone was seen a few times. The V call is TRBV9, the J call TRBJ2-3, with 9 bases identical to TRBD2. Trimming took 4 bases from V and 4 from J; bases not matched to a gene: 7. The CDR3 length is 15 residues. Looked up from germline, CDR1 is SGDLS and CDR2 is YYNGEE. The CDR3 nucleotides are TGTGCCAGCAGCACCCTGACTAGCGGTGCAGATACGCAGTATTTT. It specifies CASSTLTSGADTQYF.

A few counts support this clone. The gene calls are TRBV4-2 and TRBJ2-3; TRBD1 agrees at 10 bases. The V and J ends lost 5 bases and 7 bases, in that order; junction bases with no gene match: 6. The CDR3 runs 14 residues. Germline assignment: CDR1 LGHNA and CDR2 YNFKEQ. DNA for the CDR3: TGTGCCAGCAGCGGACAGGGGGTTACAAATACGCAGTATTTT. Translating it yields CASSGQGVTNTQYF.

Only a few counts were recorded for this clone. V gene TRBV5-1 combines with J gene TRBJ1-2, with 7 bases matching TRBD1. Germline CDR1 and CDR2: SGHRS and YFSETQ. V shed 0 bases and J 4 bases; nucleotides not matched to a gene: 6. The CDR3 extends over 15 amino acids. The CDR3 loop reads CASSLETGVSYGYTF. CDR3 nucleotides: TGCGCCAGCAGCTTGGAAACAGGGGTCAGCTATGGCTACACCTTC.

The CDR3 region is CASSIADTGELFF. CDR3 nucleotide sequence: TGTGCCAGTAGTATAGCGGACACCGGGGAGCTGTTTTTT. V usage is TRBV19 and J usage is TRBJ2-2, with D unresolved. CDR1 LNHDA and CDR2 SQIVND come from the germline V gene (reference sequence). Trimming stripped 1 base from V and 3 bases from J, with 3 bases between. The CDR3 totals 13 residues.

On this clone itself: A read error may account for a junction end that differs from germline. The chain combines TRBV19 with TRBJ2-7; 7 bases are shared with TRBD2. CDR1 and CDR2 from the germline V gene are LNHDA and SQIVND (reference sequence). This CDR3 comprises 14 residues. CDR3 DNA: TGTGCCAGCAGTAGACGGGGCGGGAGTTACGAGCAGTACTTC. Its protein is CASSRRGGSYEQYF.

The chain joins TRBV7-2 to TRBJ1-2; D ambiguous. Germline V gene lookup returns CDR1 SGHTA and CDR2 FQGNSA. This CDR3 contains 14 residues. Between the trimmed V and J ends, which lost 4 bases and 3 bases, there was a span of 12 bases. Here the CDR3 DNA reads TGTGCCAGCAGCTCACCCCAGGTATACTATGGCTACACCTTC. Protein product: CASSSPQVYYGYTF.

This clone was seen a handful of times. The chain joins TRBV5-1 to TRBJ1-5; no clear D. Per germline, CDR1 SGHRS and CDR2 YFSETQ. This CDR3 has 14 amino acids. Trimming removed 7 bases from V and 10 bases from J, with 21 bases in between. The CDR3 loop reads CASRVYSDRGPQHF. The CDR3 DNA sequence: TGCGCCAGCCGCGTCTACAGTGACCGGGGACCCCAGCATTTT.

The chain is built from TRBV19 and TRBJ2-7; maybe TRBD1 (9 bases). From germline, CDR1 is LNHDA and CDR2 SQIVND (reference sequence). V was shortened by 9 bases and J by 3 bases, with 30 bases between the two germline ends. This CDR3 has 18 residues. CDR3 bases: TGTGCCAGCTCACCGGGACAGGGAATACTAGCGGTTGACTACGAGCAGTACTTC. Its protein product is CASSPGQGILAVDYEQYF.

This clone was recorded a few times. The genes are TRBV27 and TRBJ2-4; the match to TRBD1 covers 10 bases. The length of the CDR3 is 20 residues. V shed 5 bases, J shed 0 bases, and the junction held 16 bases outside the gene matches. The V gene's germline CDR1 is MNHEY and CDR2 SMNVEV (reference sequence). The CDR3, as DNA: TGTGCCAGCAGTCTACGCTCGGGACAGGGGAGAGGGGTAGCCAAAAACATTCAGTACTTC. Its protein is CASSLRSGQGRGVAKNIQYF.

The chain recombines TRBV9 with TRBJ2-2, with unresolved D. This CDR3 is 15 amino acids long. Germline assignment: CDR1 SGDLS and CDR2 YYNGEE. V was pared by 4 bases and J by 1 base, with 11 bases between. The CDR3 coding sequence is TGTGCCAGCAGCCCCCGACAACAGAACACCGGGGAGCTGTTTTTT. Protein: CASSPRQQNTGELFF.

This clone showed up just a few times. The genes are TRBV18 and TRBJ2-3; 11 nucleotides line up with TRBD2. Germline CDR1 is KGHSH and CDR2 is LQKENI. V dropped 2 bases and J dropped 2; count of bases not matched to a gene: 9. This CDR3 comprises 18 residues. CDR3 nucleotides: TGTGCCAGCTCACCATACGCCGGGACTAGCGGATCCACAGATACGCAGTATTTT. It is translated as CASSPYAGTSGSTDTQYF.

This clone was seen only a few times. CDR3: CATSSGYRDYEQYF. As DNA, the CDR3 is TGTGCCACCAGCAGCGGTTATAGGGACTACGAGCAGTACTTC. This sequence joins TRBV15 and TRBJ2-7, with D unresolved. This CDR3 has 14 amino acids. The V end was cut by 3 bases, the J end by 3 bases, with 12 bases between. The germline CDR1 and CDR2 sequences are LNHNV and YYDKDF (reference sequence).

This clone was counted a few times. The J gene is TRBJ2-7, the V gene TRBV9; maybe TRBD2 (6 bases). The V gene lost 6 bases and the J gene lost 1 base, with 14 bases spanning the gap. CDR1 SGDLS and CDR2 YYNGEE come from the germline V gene. The CDR3 has 14 residues. CDR3 protein: CASNKGGESYEQYF. CDR3 nucleotides: TGTGCCAGCAACAAAGGCGGGGAGTCCTACGAGCAGTACTTC.

This rearrangement joins TRBV2 to TRBJ2-3, with 14 bases fitting TRBD2. The V and J ends lost 7 bases and 5 bases, in that order; junction bases with no gene match: 8. The CDR3 is 16 amino acids. CDR1 SNHLY and CDR2 FYNNEI come from the germline V gene. The DNA of the CDR3 is TGTGCCAGCAACGGACTAGCGGGAGGAGGGGGAGATACGCAGTATTTT. Translation: CASNGLAGGGGDTQYF.

Only a few counts were recorded for this clone. The CDR3 is CASSFPDAASGNTIYF. The CDR3 nucleotides are TGTGCCAGCAGCTTTCCCGACGCCGCCTCTGGAAACACCATATATTTT. The chain uses TRBV5-5 and TRBJ1-3; D is uncertain. The CDR3 runs to 16 residues. Germline-derived CDR1 and CDR2 are SGHKS and YYEKEE (reference sequence). With 2 bases removed from V and 0 bases from J, the gap between germline ends came to 12 bases. The whole variable domain, filled in from reference TRBV5-5 and TRBJ1-3, reads DAGVTQSPTHLIKTRGQQVTLRCSPISGHKSVSWYQQVLGQGPQFIFQYYEKEERGRGNFPDRFSARQFPNYSSELNVNALLLGDSALYLCASSFPDAASGNTIYFGEGSWLTVV.

This clone was detected only a few times. V gene TRBV4-1 combines with J gene TRBJ1-1, with a possible D match to TRBD1 (5 bases). The CDR3 loop spans 18 amino acids. The V and J ends lost 1 base and 2 bases respectively, with 20 bases between them. Per germline, CDR1 MGHRA and CDR2 YSYEKL. CDR3 sequence reads: CASSQGRGLGRTNTEAFF. The CDR3 DNA is TGCGCCAGCAGCCAAGGAAGGGGACTGGGGAGGACCAACACTGAAGCTTTCTTT.

This clone turned up a few times. V usage is TRBV19 and J usage is TRBJ1-5; 9 bases match TRBD1. The CDR3 sequence is 13 residues long. Looked up from germline, CDR1 is LNHDA and CDR2 is SQIVND (reference sequence). The V and J ends lost 11 bases and 7 bases, in that order; junction bases with no gene match: 9. The CDR3 DNA reads as TGTGCCGTGGGGGACAGGGAGGAACAGCCCCAGCATTTT. This gives the protein CAVGDREEQPQHF.

CDR3 protein: CSVGLNGGEKLFF. In DNA form, the CDR3 reads TGCAGCGTTGGCTTAAATGGGGGTGAAAAACTGTTTTTT. The V call is TRBV29-1, the J call TRBJ1-4; D is possibly TRBD1 (5 bases). CDR1 and CDR2 from the germline V gene are SQVTM and ANQGSEA. This CDR3 contains 13 residues. The ends were cut back, 4 bases at V and 7 bases at J, with 13 bases in the middle. Combining the CDR3 with reference TRBV29-1 and TRBJ1-4 gives the whole variable domain SAVISQKPSRDICQRGTSLTIQCQVDSQVTMMFWYRQQPGQSLTLIATANQGSEATYESGFVIDKFPISRPNLTFSTLTVSNMSPEDSSIYLCSVGLNGGEKLFFGSGTQLSVL.

V and J are TRBV30 and TRBJ1-2, with 9 bases matching TRBD1. In germline, CDR1 is GTSNPN, CDR2 SVGIG (reference sequence). With V trimmed by 3 bases and J by 2 bases, 4 bases remained unmatched. The CDR3 is made up of 14 amino acids. As DNA, the CDR3 is TGTGCCTGGAGACGACAGGGGGAAAACTATGGCTACACCTTC. It translates to CAWRRQGENYGYTF.

This clone was seen a few times. CDR3 protein: CASSVRRRDEQFF. CDR3 sequence (DNA): TGTGCCAGCAGCGTCAGAAGGAGAGATGAGCAGTTCTTC. The chain recombines TRBV7-8 with TRBJ2-1; unclear D gene. The ends were cut back, 5 bases at V and 8 bases at J, with 13 bases in the middle. The CDR3 extends over 13 amino acids. Germline CDR1 is SGHVS and CDR2 is FQNEAQ.

V usage is TRBV5-1 and J usage is TRBJ2-3; 9 bases agree with TRBD2. CDR1 is SGHRS, CDR2 YFSETQ, per germline. This CDR3 region has 16 residues. V was clipped by 4 bases and J by 5 bases; unmatched bases: 11. CDR3 sequence: CASSLPSGIGIDTQYF. In DNA, the CDR3 is TGCGCCAGCAGCCTACCTAGCGGGATCGGTATAGATACGCAGTATTTT.

The rearrangement uses TRBV28 and TRBJ1-1; tentative D call: TRBD1 (6 bases). The CDR3 is 17 residues long. Trimming left V 5 bases short and J 0 bases short, with 19 bases between. The germline gives CDR1 MDHEN, CDR2 SYDVKM. The CDR3 reads CASSVVQGFSMNTEAFF. The CDR3 DNA is TGTGCCAGCAGTGTAGTACAGGGTTTCTCCATGAACACTGAAGCTTTCTTT.

This clone has only a few counts. The rearrangement joins TRBV25-1 to TRBJ2-4; unclear D gene. The V and J ends lost 5 bases and 7 bases respectively, with 6 bases between them. This CDR3 has 11 amino acids. CDR1 is MGHDK, CDR2 SYGVNS, per germline. CDR3 nucleotide sequence: TGTGCCAGCAGTACTATGAACATTCAGTACTTC. Protein sequence: CASSTMNIQYF.

The chain recombines TRBV7-2 with TRBJ2-2; 7 nucleotides align to TRBD1. The CDR3 has 16 amino acids. Per germline, CDR1 SGHTA and CDR2 FQGNSA. V shed 3 bases and J 0 bases; nucleotides not matched to a gene: 4. CDR3 sequence reads: CASSLYRGANTGELFF. The CDR3 DNA reads as TGTGCCAGCAGCTTGTACAGGGGCGCGAACACCGGGGAGCTGTTTTTT.